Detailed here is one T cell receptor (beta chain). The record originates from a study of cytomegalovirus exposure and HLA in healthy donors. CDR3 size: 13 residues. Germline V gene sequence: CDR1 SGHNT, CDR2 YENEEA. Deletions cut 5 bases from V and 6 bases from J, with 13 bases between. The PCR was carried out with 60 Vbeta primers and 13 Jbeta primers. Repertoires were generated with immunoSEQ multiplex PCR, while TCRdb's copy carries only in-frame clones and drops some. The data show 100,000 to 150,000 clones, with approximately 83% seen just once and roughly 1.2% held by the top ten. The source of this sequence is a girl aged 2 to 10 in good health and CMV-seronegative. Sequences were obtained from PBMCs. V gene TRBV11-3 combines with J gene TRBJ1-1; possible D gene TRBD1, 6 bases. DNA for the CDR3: TGTGCCAGCAGCGCCAGGGGCGGCGCTGAAGCTTTCTTT. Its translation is CASSARGGAEAFF.